This TCR beta chain was captured by sequencing in a study of cytomegalovirus exposure and HLA in healthy donors. Primers for the PCR totalled 60 Vbeta and 13 Jbeta. Sequencing used immunoSEQ multiplex PCR; TCRdb keeps in-frame clones, though not all of them. The data contain around 180,000 clones, approximately 80% of them singletons. V shed 7 bases and J shed 4 bases, with 13 bases lying between them. Germline V gives CDR1 MNHEY, CDR2 SVGAGI. CDR3 size: 13 residues. This clone appeared many times. Sequencing input: PBMCs. This rearrangement joins TRBV6-5 to TRBJ1-2, with D possibly TRBD1 on 6 matching bases. The TCR originated in a boy aged 2 to 10 in good health and CMV-seronegative. The CDR3 loop reads CASTHRDGYGYTF. DNA for the CDR3: TGTGCCAGCACCCACAGGGACGGCTATGGCTACACCTTC.